One sample yielded the 19 T cell receptor beta chains listed below, sequenced in a study of OX40 agonist ivuxolimab in advanced cancers. Sequencing used immunoSEQ multiplex PCR; TCRdb keeps in-frame clones, though not all of them. The sample lists about 99,000 clones, 91% occurring once. Sequencing used CD4+ or CD8+ T cells sorted from blood, obtained in a trial of the OX40 agonist ivuxolimab. The receptors were sampled from an adult with an advanced solid tumor such as melanoma, head and neck, liver or kidney cancer.

The genes are TRBV7-9 and TRBJ2-5; possibly TRBD2 for D (6 bases). V gave up 5 bases and J gave up 1 base, with 17 bases separating them. The CDR3 is 16 residues long. Germline V CDR1 and CDR2: SEHNR, FQNEAQ (reference sequence). Written as DNA, the CDR3 is TGTGCCAGCAGCAGCTCTCTAGCGCAAATCCAAGAGACCCAGTACTTC. It codes for CASSSSLAQIQETQYF.

This chain uses TRBV28 with TRBJ1-1; D is undetermined. The ends were cut back, 3 bases at V and 1 base at J, with 9 bases in the middle. Germline CDR1 MDHEN, CDR2 SYDVKM. The CDR3 is 14 residues long. CDR3 loop: CASSFPLTNTEAFF. CDR3 in DNA: TGTGCCAGCAGTTTTCCGCTCACGAACACTGAAGCTTTCTTT.

V and J are TRBV9 and TRBJ2-3; 9 bases are a match to TRBD1. The V gene end was trimmed by 3 bases and the J gene end by 5 bases; junction bases not matched to a gene: 7. From germline, CDR1 is SGDLS and CDR2 YYNGEE. CDR3 size: 15 residues. CDR3 in amino acids: CASSGGTGYRDTQYF. CDR3 bases: TGTGCCAGCAGCGGCGGGACAGGGTATAGAGATACGCAGTATTTT.

The CDR3 DNA follows: TGTGCCAGCAGTTTATTTACCAGAACGAACACCGGGGAGCTGTTTTTT. Amino acid sequence: CASSLFTRTNTGELFF. This chain uses TRBV27 with TRBJ2-2; D unclear. This CDR3 region has 16 residues. The germline gives CDR1 MNHEY, CDR2 SMNVEV (reference sequence). V lost 1 base to trimming and J lost 0 bases, with 9 bases between them.

The chain employs TRBV30 and TRBJ2-5; D is possibly TRBD1 (7 bases). The V end was cut by 1 base, the J end by 4 bases, with 22 bases between. CDR1 GTSNPN and CDR2 SVGIG come from the germline V gene (reference sequence). This CDR3 is 17 amino acids long. The CDR3 spells CAWSARGGGGGVETQYF. The CDR3 region has the DNA TGTGCCTGGAGTGCTCGGGGTGGTGGAGGGGGCGTAGAGACCCAGTACTTC.

The V call is TRBV6-1, the J call TRBJ1-4; no definite D call. V lost 6 bases, J lost 4 bases, and 15 bases lay in between. There are 15 residues in the CDR3. From germline, CDR1 is MNHNS and CDR2 SASEGT. CDR3 amino acids: CASREQPLGNEKLFF. CDR3 coding DNA: TGTGCCAGCAGAGAGCAACCACTGGGTAATGAAAAACTGTTTTTT.

The rearrangement joins TRBV28 to TRBJ2-2, with D tentatively TRBD2 (6 bases). Germline V gene data show CDR1 as MDHEN and CDR2 as SYDVKM. V was trimmed by 6 bases and J by 4 bases, leaving 9 bases between them. The CDR3 spans 13 residues. CDR3 sequence (DNA): TGTGCCAGCAGCCAGACTAGCACCGGGGAGCTGTTTTTT. Encoded protein: CASSQTSTGELFF.

This chain links TRBV11-1 with TRBJ2-1, with 12 bases that match TRBD2. With 5 bases clipped from V and 7 bases from J, the junction kept 12 bases outside the gene matches. Germline values: CDR1 SGHAT, CDR2 FQDESV (reference sequence). This CDR3 region has 17 residues. CDR3 region: CASSRHPSGRVSNEQFF. CDR3 bases: TGTGCCAGCAGCCGCCACCCTAGCGGGAGGGTTTCTAATGAGCAGTTCTTC.

The rearrangement joins TRBV28 to TRBJ1-1; TRBD1 matches 9 bases. The trim removed 5 bases at V and 1 base at J, leaving 5 bases unmatched. Per the germline V gene, CDR1 is MDHEN and CDR2 is SYDVKM. The CDR3 consists of 15 residues. The CDR3 DNA reads as TGTGCCAGCAGTAGAGCGGGACAGGGGAACACTGAAGCTTTCTTT. It specifies CASSRAGQGNTEAFF.

The chain employs TRBV6-9 and TRBJ2-7; TRBD2 matches at 9 bases. The CDR3 is made up of 17 amino acids. V lost 2 bases, J lost 3 bases, and 11 bases stayed unmatched. Germline-derived CDR1 and CDR2 are MNHGY and SVAAGI. CDR3 nucleotides: TGTGCCAGCAGTTATCCGCGCCCCGCTAGCGGGGTCTACGAGCAGTACTTC. This encodes CASSYPRPASGVYEQYF.

The chain recombines TRBV7-9 with TRBJ1-1; no firm D call. CDR1 is SEHNR, CDR2 FQNEAQ, per germline (reference sequence). Deletions cut 1 base from V and 4 bases from J, with 7 bases between. This CDR3 has 13 amino acids. The CDR3 sequence: CASSLGQVTEAFF. Here the CDR3 DNA reads TGTGCCAGCAGCTTAGGTCAGGTCACTGAAGCTTTCTTT.

The rearrangement joins TRBV7-3 to TRBJ2-5; D might be TRBD2 (5 bases). Trimming removed 5 bases at V and 4 bases at J, with 11 bases between. The V gene's germline CDR1 is SGHTA and CDR2 FQGTGA. This CDR3 region has 13 residues. The CDR3 region is CASSLFEGETQYF. Written as DNA, the CDR3 is TGTGCCAGCAGCCTATTTGAGGGAGAGACCCAGTACTTC.

This chain connects TRBV7-3 to TRBJ2-2; either TRBD1 or TRBD2 may fit D (5 bases each). Germline CDR1 and CDR2: SGHTA and FQGTGA. The V and J ends lost 4 bases and 1 base respectively, with 10 bases between them. CDR3 length: 15 amino acids. CDR3 region: CASSSGTVNTGELFF. CDR3 DNA sequence: TGTGCCAGCAGCTCCGGGACGGTGAACACCGGGGAGCTGTTTTTT.

The rearrangement uses TRBV6-6 and TRBJ2-2, with D hard to call. CDR3 length equals 14 residues. Germline V gives CDR1 MNHNY, CDR2 SVGAGI (reference sequence). The V gene lost 2 bases and the J gene lost 7 bases, with 11 bases spanning the gap. The CDR3 is CASSYDDLGGELFF. In DNA form, the CDR3 reads TGTGCCAGCAGTTACGACGATTTGGGCGGGGAGCTGTTTTTT.

This chain uses TRBV10-2 with TRBJ2-2; 15 nucleotides line up with TRBD2. The CDR3 spans 17 residues. Germline V lookup: CDR1 WSHSY, CDR2 SAAADI. The V and J ends lost 2 bases and 8 bases, in that order; junction bases with no gene match: 6. The CDR3 region is CASSEPGLAGGSGELFF. CDR3 DNA: TGCGCCAGCAGTGAGCCGGGACTAGCGGGAGGATCTGGGGAGCTGTTTTTT.

The chain combines TRBV6-5 with TRBJ1-5; the match to TRBD1 covers 7 bases. CDR1 MNHEY and CDR2 SVGAGI come from the germline V gene. V shed 6 bases and J 7 bases; nucleotides not matched to a gene: 3. CDR3 length equals 12 residues. The CDR3 DNA sequence: TGTGCCAGCAGCACAGGGGACCAGCCCCAGCATTTT. Translated: CASSTGDQPQHF.

The genes are TRBV6-6 and TRBJ1-2; no firm D call. This CDR3 comprises 13 residues. The germline V gene has CDR1 MNHNY and CDR2 SVGAGI (reference sequence). V lost 4 bases and J 3 bases, leaving 9 bases between the germline ends. The CDR3, as DNA: TGTGCCAGCAGTTCCCATGGTTACTATGGCTACACCTTC. It encodes CASSSHGYYGYTF.

V is TRBV6-1 and J is TRBJ2-7; 9 bases map to TRBD1. From germline, CDR1 is MNHNS and CDR2 SASEGT. The CDR3 totals 13 residues. Losses at the gene ends were 6 bases for V and 5 bases for J; bases not matched to a gene: 5. Here the CDR3 DNA reads TGTGCCAGCAGCGGACAGGGGCAGGACGAGCAGTACTTC. It encodes CASSGQGQDEQYF.

The rearrangement uses TRBV28 and TRBJ2-3; TRBD2 is a possible D gene (6 bases). This CDR3 is built from 14 residues. Trimming took off 4 bases at V and 2 bases at J, with 10 bases between the two ends. CDR1 and CDR2 from the germline V gene are MDHEN and SYDVKM. In nucleotides, the CDR3 is TGTGCCAGCAGTTGGGGCGGGATCACAGATACGCAGTATTTT. Translation gives CASSWGGITDTQYF. Combining the CDR3 with reference TRBV28 and TRBJ2-3 gives the whole variable domain DVKVTQSSRYLVKRTGEKVFLECVQDMDHENMFWYRQDPGLGLRLIYFSYDVKMKEKGDIPEGYSVSREKKERFSLILESASTNQTSMYLCASSWGGITDTQYFGPGTRLTVL.